The 24 T cell receptor beta chains presented below share a single source sample, sequenced in a study of Ad26.COV2.S vaccination and SARS-CoV-2 variants (dated by TCRdb to about 2021). The sample's treatment or condition, from its label and the paper: around 19 received Ad26.COV2.S at low or high dose, single or two shots; 5 received placebo; per-sample allocation not given. For vaccine and placebo recipients, repertoires were sequenced using samples collected on day 63 after the first injection. The library was generated by the immunoSEQ multiplex PCR assay. Here the immuneACCESS table is served through TCRdb, limited to in-frame sequences with V and J called. Missing clones are a known gap in these copies; in checked studies unresolved V genes cover under half, and the rest lacks a known reason. This sample lists approximately 350,000 clones; roughly 87% were detected once. The ten top clones hold about 3.5% of the sample.

Sequenced material: peripheral blood, taken in a trial of Ad26.COV2.S vaccine versus placebo. Receptor source: a person aged 18-65 years who received the Ad26.COV2.S COVID-19 vaccine or a placebo.

The gene calls are TRBV27 and TRBJ1-1, with D hard to call. The CDR3 length is 14 residues. CDR1 is MNHEY and CDR2 is SMNVEV in the germline V gene (reference sequence). V gave up 1 base and J gave up 0 bases, with 6 bases separating them. CDR3 protein: CASSLFGVNTEAFF. The CDR3 DNA reads as TGTGCCAGCAGTTTATTCGGGGTGAACACTGAAGCTTTCTTT.

This clone has just one count. The chain recombines TRBV4-2 with TRBJ2-5; unclear D gene. Trimming shortened V by 1 base and J by 3 bases, and 6 bases separated the two germline ends. This CDR3 is built from 13 residues. The V gene's germline CDR1 is LGHNA and CDR2 YNFKEQ. CDR3 nucleotides: TGTGCCAGCAGCCAAGGCACCAAAGAGACCCAGTACTTC. It yields the protein CASSQGTKETQYF.

This clone was observed once. The gene calls are TRBV4-2 and TRBJ2-7, with D perhaps TRBD1 or TRBD2 (7 bases each). Germline lookup yields CDR1 LGHNA and CDR2 YNFKEQ. Trimming cost V 4 bases and J 4 bases, with 20 bases left between them. This CDR3 has 16 amino acids. In nucleotides, the CDR3 is TGTGCCAGCAGCCTCACAGGGGCGGGGGCTACATACGAGCAGTACTTC. Its protein product is CASSLTGAGATYEQYF.

J is TRBJ2-7 and V is TRBV5-4, with 12 bases that match TRBD1. Germline CDR1 and CDR2: SGHNT and YYREEE (reference sequence). Unmatched junction bases numbered 4, after V lost 2 bases and J lost 4 bases. CDR3 length: 15 amino acids. CDR3 sequence: CASSLPGQGAYEQYF. The DNA for the CDR3 is TGTGCCAGCAGCTTACCGGGACAGGGGGCATACGAGCAGTACTTC.

This clone was found once. The V gene is TRBV5-1, the J gene TRBJ2-3; 9 bases line up with TRBD2. The CDR3 has 16 residues. The trim removed 0 bases at V and 5 bases at J, leaving 7 bases unmatched. CDR1 and CDR2 (germline): SGHRS, YFSETQ. The CDR3 spells CASSLASGGWEDTQYF. The DNA of the CDR3 is TGCGCCAGCAGCTTGGCGAGCGGGGGGTGGGAAGATACGCAGTATTTT.

The gene calls are TRBV18 and TRBJ1-1; a possible D gene is TRBD1 (6 bases). The CDR3 loop spans 16 amino acids. The germline V gene encodes CDR1 KGHSH and CDR2 LQKENI. Trimming stripped 0 bases from V and 4 bases from J, with 15 bases between. CDR3 sequence: CASSPPIAGAVTEAFF. The CDR3 coding sequence is TGTGCCAGCTCACCACCGATCGCAGGGGCGGTCACTGAAGCTTTCTTT. The entire variable domain, with the rest obtained from reference TRBV18 and TRBJ1-1, is as follows: NAGVMQNPRHLVRRRGQEARLRCSPMKGHSHVYWYRQLPEEGLKFMVYLQKENIIDESGMPKERFSAEFPKEGPSILRIQQVVRGDSAAYFCASSPPIAGAVTEAFFGQGTRLTVV.

The chain recombines TRBV19 with TRBJ2-7; tentative D call: TRBD1 (5 bases). V shed 3 bases and J shed 3 bases, with 12 bases lying between them. There are 14 residues in the CDR3. The germline V gene encodes CDR1 LNHDA and CDR2 SQIVND (reference sequence). The CDR3 DNA sequence: TGTGCCAGTAGTATGGGCAGACAGAGCTACGAGCAGTACTTC. As protein: CASSMGRQSYEQYF.

This chain uses TRBV9 with TRBJ2-5; no clear D gene. Germline loops: CDR1 SGDLS, CDR2 YYNGEE. V was pared by 3 bases and J by 2 bases, with 11 bases between. The CDR3 loop spans 14 amino acids. The CDR3 is CASSGSPQQETQYF. CDR3 DNA: TGTGCCAGCAGCGGGTCTCCACAACAAGAGACCCAGTACTTC.

The chain links TRBV3-1 (or the pseudogene TRBV3-2) to TRBJ2-3; no clear D gene. This CDR3 region has 16 residues. The germline V and J ends were trimmed by 0 bases and 4 bases, with 14 bases remaining between them. The germline V gene encodes CDR1 LGHDT and CDR2 YNNKEL (reference sequence). The CDR3 bases are TGTGCCAGCAGCCAAGAGTCGGGCCCCACCCCAGATACGCAGTATTTT. Its translation: CASSQESGPTPDTQYF.

In this sample, this clone turned up once. The chain recombines TRBV3-1 (or the pseudogene TRBV3-2) with TRBJ1-2; D perhaps matches TRBD1 (5 bases). This CDR3 is 15 amino acids long. Deletions cut 4 bases from V and 7 bases from J, with 19 bases between. The germline gives CDR1 LGHDT, CDR2 YNNKEL (reference sequence). CDR3 in DNA: TGTGCCAGCAGCCCAACGGTACCTCCGGGGCCTGGCTACACCTTC. The encoded protein is CASSPTVPPGPGYTF.

The rearrangement joins TRBV11-2 to TRBJ1-2; a weak D match, TRBD1 (6 bases). The V gene's germline CDR1 is SGHAT and CDR2 FQNNGV. V was trimmed by 3 bases and J by 0 bases, leaving 11 bases between them. CDR3 length: 15 amino acids. The CDR3 is CASSFGTNANYGYTF. The CDR3 DNA sequence: TGTGCCAGCAGCTTCGGGACAAACGCTAACTATGGCTACACCTTC.

The chain carries TRBV27 and TRBJ1-2, with D perhaps TRBD1 (6 bases). Per germline, CDR1 MNHEY and CDR2 SMNVEV (reference sequence). CDR3 length: 14 residues. Deletions cut 2 bases from V and 4 bases from J, with 11 bases between. CDR3 coding DNA: TGTGCCAGCAGTTTAGGACAGAACATCTATGGCTACACCTTC. This sequence encodes CASSLGQNIYGYTF.

The CDR3 bases are TGTGCCAGCAGTGAAGCAGGGGTCTACAATGAGCAGTTCTTC. Protein sequence: CASSEAGVYNEQFF. The chain carries TRBV6-1 and TRBJ2-1; D may be TRBD1 (5 bases). V gave up 0 bases and J gave up 3 bases, with 6 bases separating them. The length of the CDR3 is 14 residues. The germline V gene has CDR1 MNHNS and CDR2 SASEGT.

The CDR3 sequence is CSALTSYEQYF. CDR3 sequence (DNA): TGCAGTGCCCTCACAAGTTACGAGCAGTACTTC. The chain recombines TRBV20-1 with TRBJ2-7, with D unclear. Germline V CDR1 and CDR2: DFQATT, SNEGSKA (reference sequence). CDR3 length: 11 residues. Trimming cost V 6 bases and J 4 bases, with 10 bases left between them.

CDR3 loop: CATRTVSYEQYF. The CDR3 DNA follows: TGTGCCACCAGGACGGTTTCCTACGAGCAGTACTTC. J is TRBJ2-7 and V is TRBV10-3; D is ambiguous. The CDR3 is 12 residues long. Per the germline V gene, CDR1 is ENHRY and CDR2 is SYGVKD. Trimming removed 10 bases from V and 1 base from J, with 11 bases in between.

The chain links TRBV18 to TRBJ1-2, with TRBD1 matching 11 bases. The CDR3 contains 21 residues. Trimming removed 4 bases from V and 6 bases from J; junction bases left unmatched: 25. The germline V gene encodes CDR1 KGHSH and CDR2 LQKENI. The CDR3 DNA reads TGTGCCAGCTCACTCTGGGCGTTGGACAGGGGGCACCTAAGTAACGATCATGGCTACACCTTC. As protein: CASSLWALDRGHLSNDHGYTF.

This clone turned up a few times. This chain joins TRBV4-3 and TRBJ2-7; D possibly uses TRBD1 or TRBD2 (5 bases each). The CDR3 runs to 15 residues. Germline CDR1 is LGHNA and CDR2 is YSLEER. The V and J ends lost 3 bases and 3 bases respectively, with 15 bases between them. In DNA, the CDR3 is TGCGCCAGCAGCCAGGGACGTCAGGGAATCTACGAGCAGTACTTC. It encodes CASSQGRQGIYEQYF.

The V gene is TRBV5-6, the J gene TRBJ1-6; D not resolved. The CDR3 totals 14 residues. The germline gives CDR1 SGHDT, CDR2 YYEEEE. V shed 4 bases and J shed 5 bases, with 10 bases lying between them. The CDR3 reads CASSTDLDNSPLHF. For the CDR3, the DNA is TGTGCCAGCAGCACCGACCTGGATAATTCACCCCTCCACTTT.

V and J are TRBV5-6 and TRBJ1-6, with 8 positions matching TRBD1. J lost 10 bases, V lost 4 bases, and 7 bases had no gene match. Germline V gene data show CDR1 as SGHDT and CDR2 as YYEEEE. This CDR3 is 14 amino acids long. DNA of the CDR3: TGTGCCAGCAGCACAGGACAGGGATTCTCACCCCTCCACTTT. It translates to CASSTGQGFSPLHF.

J is TRBJ1-4 and V is TRBV19; D is ambiguous. Germline V gives CDR1 LNHDA, CDR2 SQIVND (reference sequence). The CDR3 covers 12 residues. Between the trimmed V and J ends, which lost 4 bases and 8 bases, there was a span of 8 bases. The CDR3 loop is CASSTPPEKLFF. The CDR3 bases are TGTGCCAGTAGTACGCCCCCAGAAAAACTGTTTTTT.

The V and J genes are TRBV6-5 and TRBJ2-7, with D perhaps being TRBD1 or TRBD2 (5 bases each). V was shortened by 5 bases and J by 0 bases, with 14 bases between the two germline ends. The CDR3 is 15 amino acids. The germline V gene has CDR1 MNHEY and CDR2 SVGAGI. The CDR3: CASSPKGTASYEQYF. In nucleotides, the CDR3 is TGTGCCAGCAGTCCCAAGGGGACGGCCTCCTACGAGCAGTACTTC.

J is TRBJ1-1 and V is TRBV6-2 or TRBV6-3, with 7 bases identical to TRBD1. The V segment lost 2 bases and the J segment 0 bases; nucleotides outside the gene matches: 6. The CDR3 is 16 residues long. Germline CDR1 reads MNHEY; CDR2 reads SVGEGT. In nucleotides, the CDR3 is TGTGCCAGCAGTTACACACAGGGGAGCCTGAACACTGAAGCTTTCTTT. This sequence encodes CASSYTQGSLNTEAFF.

As concerns this clone: At one of its ends the junction is not consistent with the germline gene, which may arise from a read error. V and J are TRBV7-9 and TRBJ2-5; the D is unclear. In germline, CDR1 is SEHNR, CDR2 FQNEAQ (reference sequence). CDR3 length: 10 residues. CDR3: CASSLEPQYF. The CDR3 DNA follows: TGTGCCAGCAGCTTAGAGCCCCAGTACTTC.

This chain connects TRBV5-6 to TRBJ1-1; D perhaps matches TRBD1 (6 bases). V was clipped by 0 bases and J by 4 bases, with 13 bases between them. The CDR3 runs 15 residues. In germline, CDR1 is SGHDT, CDR2 YYEEEE. CDR3 coding DNA: TGTGCCAGCAGCTTGGGCAGGGGCCTGGGCACTGAAGCTTTCTTT. Translating it yields CASSLGRGLGTEAFF.